This record looks at one TCR beta chain sequence and its context. The antigen is unknown. One junction end does not reproduce the germline sequence, and a read error may be involved. Regarding time point: patch test 2, 6 weeks after DPC sensitization. Regarding treatment: therapeutic diphenylcyclopropenone sensitization with weekly scalp DPC. These data are taken from a study of human T cells and chemical hapten exposure. Study-wide background: Diphenylcyclopropenone doses were given weekly to the scalps of patients across the approximately 22-week study. Points from the study as a whole: DPC sensitization did not alter TCRs above 1 in 1000 frequency. A positive correlation with patch test score was shown by PT1 expanded TCR counts.

TCRdb called the RACE reads again in MiXCR, with one record for every CDR3 protein. The sample holds just over 350,000 distinct CDR3 sequences, around 6% seen once. CDR1 and CDR2 (germline): LGHNA, YNFKEQ. The CDR3 sequence is 15 residues long. Here the sequenced sample was whole blood, taken in connection with sensitization to the hapten diphenylcyclopropenone (DPC). V usage is TRBV4-2 and J usage is TRBJ2-1, with TRBD1 matching 8 bases. This receptor was taken from a woman between 18 and 29 years old with alopecia areata. Some clones in this sample may be carry-over from other donors' samples. The CDR3 DNA reads as TGTGCCAGCAGCCAAGGGCAGGGGGCGGTGAGTGAGGAGTTCTTC. Translating it yields CASSQGQGAVSEEFF.